This T cell receptor (beta chain) was obtained from a study of cytomegalovirus exposure and HLA in healthy donors. Germline V CDR1 and CDR2: SGHTA, FQGNSA. Trimming stripped 5 bases from V and 6 bases from J, with 17 bases between. The CDR3 runs to 15 residues. Of note for this clone: Its antigen is unidentified.

The PCR had 60 Vbeta and 13 Jbeta primers. This table comes from immunoSEQ multiplex PCR, and its TCRdb copy is limited to in-frame clones, with some not included. This sample has about 80,000 clones; around 77% occur once, and the top ten carry 3% to 3.5%. Whole-study findings and limits: Confirmation in vitro established that a few CMV-associated chains were specific for CMV antigens. Reportedly, fewer N-insertions than the approximately 700-donor mean appeared in an Asian-associated ancestry cluster in a later analysis. TCR beta sequences reportedly predicted most subjects' HLA-A and HLA-B alleles accurately. The records held CMV serostatus as the only immune exposure information.

This chain links TRBV7-2 with TRBJ1-5, with D maybe TRBD1 (5 bases). Sequencing used PBMCs. The receptor was isolated from a man aged 50-59 years in good health and CMV-seronegative. The CDR3 DNA sequence: TGTGCCAGCAGCCCGTCGGGGGGAAGTAGTCAGCCCCAGCATTTT. The encoded protein is CASSPSGGSSQPQHF. The full variable domain, its missing parts supplied by reference TRBV7-2 and TRBJ1-5, is GAGVSQSPSNKVTEKGKDVELRCDPISGHTALYWYRQSLGQGLEFLIYFQGNSAPDKSGLPSDRFSAERTGGSVSTLTIQRTQQEDSAVYLCASSPSGGSSQPQHFGDGTRLSIL.